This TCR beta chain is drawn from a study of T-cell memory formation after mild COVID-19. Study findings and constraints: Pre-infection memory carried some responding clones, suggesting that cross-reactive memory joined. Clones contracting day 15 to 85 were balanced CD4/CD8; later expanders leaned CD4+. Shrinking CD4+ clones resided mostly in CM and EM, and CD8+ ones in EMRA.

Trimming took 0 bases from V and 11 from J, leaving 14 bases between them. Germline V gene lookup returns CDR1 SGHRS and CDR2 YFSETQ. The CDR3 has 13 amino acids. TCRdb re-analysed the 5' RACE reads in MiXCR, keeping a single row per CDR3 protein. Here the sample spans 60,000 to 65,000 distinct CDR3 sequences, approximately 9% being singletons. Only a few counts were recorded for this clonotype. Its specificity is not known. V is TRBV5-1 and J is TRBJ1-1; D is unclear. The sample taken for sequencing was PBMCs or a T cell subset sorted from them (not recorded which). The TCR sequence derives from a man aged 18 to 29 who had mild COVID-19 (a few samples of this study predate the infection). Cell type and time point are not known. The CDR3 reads CASSLDPKYDAFF. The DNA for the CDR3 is TGCGCCAGCAGCTTGGATCCGAAGTATGACGCTTTCTTT.